This entry lists 14 T cell receptor beta chains sequenced from one sample in a study of siplizumab effects on memory and regulatory T cells. Clones were sequenced by immunoSEQ multiplex PCR, and TCRdb holds only the in-frame ones, with some missing. The sample records some 64,000 clones, around 80% being singletons. What was sequenced was memory CD4+ T cells sorted from blood. The origin of the receptors is a human donor in good health.

This sequence joins TRBV2 and TRBJ2-1; 7 bases match TRBD2. From germline, CDR1 is SNHLY and CDR2 FYNNEI. This CDR3 has 14 amino acids. V was clipped by 8 bases and J by 10 bases; unmatched bases: 14. In DNA, the CDR3 is TGTGCCAGCCTAAACAACCGGGGGGTGGCAGAGCAGTTCTTC. It is translated as CASLNNRGVAEQFF.

This clone was seen once. The chain joins TRBV5-1 to TRBJ2-3; TRBD2 matches 9 bases. The CDR3 totals 17 residues. Germline assignment: CDR1 SGHRS and CDR2 YFSETQ. Trimming cost V 0 bases and J 5 bases; bases outside gene matches: 10. CDR3 amino acids: CASSLDWRGGPVDTQYF. CDR3 DNA: TGCGCCAGCAGCTTGGATTGGCGGGGGGGCCCTGTAGATACGCAGTATTTT.

The chain carries TRBV4-1 and TRBJ2-3, with 8 bases that match TRBD2. Per the germline V gene, CDR1 is MGHRA and CDR2 is YSYEKL. V trimming: 4 bases; J trimming: 3 bases; junction bases outside the gene matches: 9. This CDR3 has 16 residues. The CDR3, as DNA: TGCGCCAGCAGCCTGTCCGGGGGGGGTGGGACAGATACGCAGTATTTT. Translated: CASSLSGGGGTDTQYF.

The chain uses TRBV10-1 and TRBJ2-7; D ambiguous. Germline CDR1 reads WNHNN; CDR2 reads SYGVQD (reference sequence). This CDR3 is built from 13 residues. With 0 bases removed from V and 3 bases from J, the gap between germline ends came to 6 bases. The CDR3 loop reads CASSESLGYEQYF. DNA of the CDR3: TGCGCCAGCAGTGAGTCGTTGGGCTACGAGCAGTACTTC.

This rearrangement joins TRBV9 to TRBJ1-4, with D perhaps TRBD1 (6 bases). This CDR3 comprises 14 residues. V dropped 3 bases and J dropped 7 bases, with 13 bases sitting between them. CDR1 and CDR2 from the germline V gene are SGDLS and YYNGEE. The CDR3 nucleotides are TGTGCCAGCAGCGGCTCTTCAGGGGCTGAAAAACTGTTTTTT. Its protein product is CASSGSSGAEKLFF.

As DNA, the CDR3 is TGTGCCAGCAGCAACACCGGGACTAGCACCCATGAGCAGTTCTTC. Its protein is CASSNTGTSTHEQFF. The chain recombines TRBV11-2 with TRBJ2-1; 9 bases align to TRBD2. The CDR3 spans 15 residues. Germline CDR1 reads SGHAT; CDR2 reads FQNNGV. The J segment lost 8 bases and the V segment lost 5 bases, leaving 10 bases of the junction unmatched.

The chain links TRBV2 to TRBJ1-5; D might be TRBD1 (6 bases). Germline V gene lookup returns CDR1 SNHLY and CDR2 FYNNEI. The CDR3 is 15 residues long. V dropped 5 bases and J dropped 6 bases, with 17 bases sitting between them. CDR3 DNA: TGTGCCAGCAGTTTCTTGAACAGGGTGGGTCAGCCCCAGCATTTT. Translated, it gives CASSFLNRVGQPQHF.

The J gene is TRBJ1-2, the V gene TRBV11-1; D gene unclear. The V end was cut by 6 bases, the J end by 5 bases, with 13 bases between. This CDR3 comprises 13 residues. Germline-derived CDR1 and CDR2 are SGHAT and FQDESV (reference sequence). CDR3 in DNA: TGTGCCAGCAGTCCCGGTCTCAGTTATGGCTACACCTTC. Protein product: CASSPGLSYGYTF.

The rearrangement uses TRBV7-2 and TRBJ2-7; TRBD1 matches at 8 bases. The V gene end was trimmed by 8 bases and the J gene end by 0 bases; junction bases not matched to a gene: 6. Germline V gene data show CDR1 as SGHTA and CDR2 as FQGNSA. The length of the CDR3 is 14 residues. CDR3 in DNA: TGTGCCAGCGGAAATCAGGGGGCCTCCTACGAGCAGTACTTC. Amino acids: CASGNQGASYEQYF.

V gene TRBV4-1 combines with J gene TRBJ2-2, with D maybe TRBD1 (6 bases). Germline V gene sequence: CDR1 MGHRA, CDR2 YSYEKL. This CDR3 region has 18 residues. V lost 1 base, J lost 8 bases, and 23 bases lay in between. This CDR3 is CASSQGGSGVLGRGELFF. Written as DNA, the CDR3 is TGCGCCAGCAGCCAAGGGGGCTCAGGGGTCCTCGGTAGGGGGGAGCTGTTTTTT.

The chain employs TRBV4-3 and TRBJ1-2; D ambiguous. The V end was cut by 3 bases, the J end by 8 bases, with 16 bases between. CDR3 length: 14 amino acids. Looked up from germline, CDR1 is LGHNA and CDR2 is YSLEER. The CDR3 nucleotides read TGCGCCAGCAGCCAGATCGGGATCAGAGGGGGCTACACCTTC. This codes for CASSQIGIRGGYTF.

In its sample, this clone was seen once. CDR3 in amino acids: CASSQQGSSGDTQYF. CDR3 DNA: TGCGCCAGCAGCCAGCAAGGTAGCAGCGGAGATACGCAGTATTTT. The chain carries TRBV4-3 and TRBJ2-3, with D possibly being TRBD2 (5 bases). V dropped 3 bases and J dropped 5 bases, with 15 bases sitting between them. Looked up from germline, CDR1 is LGHNA and CDR2 is YSLEER. This CDR3 is built from 15 residues.

This clone was counted a few times. This chain links TRBV9 with TRBJ2-7, with D tentatively TRBD1 or TRBD2 (5 bases each). This CDR3 region has 15 residues. CDR1 is SGDLS and CDR2 is YYNGEE in the germline V gene. V dropped 0 bases and J dropped 5 bases, with 15 bases sitting between them. The chain's CDR3 is CASSVGGTGRNEQYF. As DNA, the CDR3 is TGTGCCAGCAGCGTAGGGGGCACGGGGCGGAACGAGCAGTACTTC. Drawing the rest from reference TRBV9 and TRBJ2-7, the complete variable domain is DSGVTQTPKHLITATGQRVTLRCSPRSGDLSVYWYQQSLDQGLQFLIQYYNGEERAKGNILERFSAQQFPDLHSELNLSSLELGDSALYFCASSVGGTGRNEQYFGPGTRLTVT.

The V gene is TRBV6-5, the J gene TRBJ2-7; 9 nucleotides match TRBD1. J was trimmed by 3 bases and V by 0 bases; bases with no gene match: 3. The CDR3 has 15 residues. Germline CDR1 and CDR2: MNHEY and SVGAGI. The CDR3 DNA follows: TGTGCCAGCAGTTACTCGGGACAGGGTTTCTACGAGCAGTACTTC. Protein product: CASSYSGQGFYEQYF.